The 14 T cell receptor beta chains below were found in one sample sequenced in a study of T-cell memory formation after mild COVID-19. Each CDR3 protein is one row after TCRdb ran MiXCR on the 5' RACE reads. The table shows 300,000 to 400,000 distinct CDR3 sequences, with roughly 15% occurring only once. The source material was PBMCs or a T cell subset sorted from them (not recorded which). The receptors here all came from a man younger than 35 who had mild COVID-19 (a few samples of this study predate the infection). Cell type and time point are not known.

This sequence joins TRBV12-3 or TRBV12-4 and TRBJ2-3; 7 nucleotides match TRBD1. The CDR3 consists of 15 residues. V lost 5 bases, J lost 4 bases, and 9 bases stayed unmatched. CDR3 region: CASSPPGGRADTQYF. DNA for the CDR3: TGTGCCAGCAGTCCCCCAGGGGGTAGGGCAGATACGCAGTATTTT.

V and J are TRBV5-1 and TRBJ2-2; TRBD1 agrees at 7 bases. Per germline, CDR1 SGHRS and CDR2 YFSETQ. J lost 5 bases, V lost 4 bases, and 8 bases had no gene match. There are 15 residues in the CDR3. The CDR3 DNA reads TGCGCCAGCAGCCCCTGGACAGGACGAACCGGGGAGCTGTTTTTT. The encoded protein is CASSPWTGRTGELFF.

The V call is TRBV5-8, the J call TRBJ2-7; no clear D. V was trimmed by 3 bases and J by 2 bases, leaving 12 bases between them. Germline loops: CDR1 SGHTS, CDR2 YDEGEE. The length of the CDR3 is 14 residues. In DNA form, the CDR3 reads TGTGCCAGCAGCTACCCGATGGGGACCTACGAGCAGTACGTC. This sequence encodes CASSYPMGTYEQYV.

Only a few counts were recorded for this clonotype. The chain combines TRBV12-3 or TRBV12-4 with TRBJ1-1, with D perhaps TRBD1 (6 bases). This CDR3 is 14 amino acids long. V was trimmed by 5 bases and J by 0 bases, leaving 10 bases between them. Written as DNA, the CDR3 is TGTGCCAGCAGTCGTAGACAGGTGAACACTGAAGCTTTCTTT. The encoded protein is CASSRRQVNTEAFF.

There are many counts of this clonotype. The gene calls are TRBV6-5 and TRBJ1-1; D is possibly TRBD1 (6 bases). Germline values: CDR1 MNHEY, CDR2 SVGAGI. With 7 bases removed from V and 4 bases from J, the gap between germline ends came to 16 bases. The CDR3 loop spans 14 amino acids. The CDR3 coding sequence is TGTGCCAGCACCCCAAACTTAGGGGGCACTGAAGCTTTCTTT. Residues: CASTPNLGGTEAFF.

The table lists this clonotype with many counts. The DNA of the CDR3 is TGCGCCAGCAGCTTGGCTCCCGGCACAGATACGCAGTATTTT. Protein product: CASSLAPGTDTQYF. The gene calls are TRBV5-1 and TRBJ2-3; D uncertain. The CDR3 has 14 residues. Germline V gene lookup returns CDR1 SGHRS and CDR2 YFSETQ. V lost 0 bases, J lost 1 base, and 6 bases lay in between.

V usage is TRBV6-5 and J usage is TRBJ2-1; 9 nucleotides align to TRBD1. Trimming at V came to 2 bases and at J to 4 bases, leaving 3 bases not matched to a gene. The CDR3 has 15 amino acids. Germline CDR1 MNHEY, CDR2 SVGAGI. The CDR3 nucleotides are TGTGCCAGCAGTTACGCCGGGACAGGGTACAATGAGCAGTTCTTC. Protein: CASSYAGTGYNEQFF.

This clonotype was detected ten times or more. The chain recombines TRBV29-1 with TRBJ1-2; D possibly corresponds to TRBD1 (5 bases). V was pared by 6 bases and J by 1 base, with 9 bases between. The CDR3 extends over 12 amino acids. Germline values: CDR1 SQVTM, CDR2 ANQGSEA. The DNA for the CDR3 is TGCAGCGTGGGGGACGGTAACTATGGCTACACCTTC. This translates into CSVGDGNYGYTF.

The CDR3 loop is CASTLTAGTNTGELFF. As DNA, the CDR3 is TGCGCCAGCACCCTAACCGCGGGGACGAACACCGGGGAGCTGTTTTTT. The chain has TRBV4-3 and TRBJ2-2; D is possibly TRBD2 (6 bases). The V and J ends lost 7 bases and 0 bases respectively, with 15 bases between them. In germline, CDR1 is LGHNA, CDR2 YSLEER. There are 16 residues in the CDR3.

The rearrangement joins TRBV4-2 to TRBJ2-1; 13 bases match TRBD2. Germline V gives CDR1 LGHNA, CDR2 YNFKEQ. Losses at the gene ends were 1 base for V and 4 bases for J; bases not matched to a gene: 4. The CDR3 contains 17 residues. The CDR3 is CASSQGGGLAGYNEQFF. The CDR3 DNA follows: TGTGCCAGCAGCCAAGGGGGGGGACTAGCGGGGTACAATGAGCAGTTCTTC.

This clonotype was counted between two and nine times. This chain connects TRBV6-6 to TRBJ2-3; D not certain. This CDR3 has 10 amino acids. V was clipped by 8 bases and J by 4 bases, with 4 bases between them. Looked up from germline, CDR1 is MNHNY and CDR2 is SVGAGI (reference sequence). CDR3 DNA: TGTGCCAGCCAGGCAGATACGCAGTATTTT. Encoded protein: CASQADTQYF.

The table lists this clonotype with a few counts. The J gene is TRBJ2-2, the V gene TRBV29-1; D is unclear. Trimming removed 5 bases at V and 4 bases at J, with 11 bases between. The CDR3 runs to 13 residues. CDR1 and CDR2 (germline): SQVTM, ANQGSEA. The CDR3 is CSVLRSTTGELFF. Written as DNA, the CDR3 is TGCAGCGTTCTTCGGTCAACCACCGGGGAGCTGTTTTTT.

The chain employs TRBV4-3 and TRBJ2-1, with 9 bases aligning to TRBD2. CDR1 is LGHNA, CDR2 YSLEER, per germline. This CDR3 is 14 amino acids long. V lost 4 bases to trimming and J lost 10 bases; unmatched junction nucleotides: 8. The chain's CDR3 is CASSRGGAEGEQFF. In DNA form, the CDR3 reads TGCGCCAGCAGCCGCGGGGGGGCCGAAGGCGAGCAGTTCTTC.

The rearrangement links TRBV18 to TRBJ2-1; TRBD2 is a possible D gene (5 bases). This CDR3 region has 16 residues. The V end was cut by 1 base, the J end by 0 bases, with 10 bases between. Germline lookup yields CDR1 KGHSH and CDR2 LQKENI. This chain's CDR3 is CASSPLASFSYNEQFF. The CDR3 DNA follows: TGTGCCAGCTCACCACTCGCTAGCTTCTCCTACAATGAGCAGTTCTTC.